What follows are 25 T cell receptor beta chains derived from one specimen sequenced in a study of shared clonotypes between healthy human individuals. Profiling relied on immunoSEQ multiplex PCR, and the TCRdb table lists in-frame clones only, not all of them. This sample has approximately 2,000,000 clones, with 85% to 95% found just once. The sample comprised naive CD4+ T cells from PBMCs. Subset: CD45RA+ positively selected. Receptors originate from a man between 18 and 35 years old in good health. Some clones in this sample may be carry-over from other donors' samples.

The CDR3 region has the DNA TGTGCCAGCAGCTCCCTCCGCGGACAGGGCTTCTATGGCTACACCTTC. It is translated as CASSSLRGQGFYGYTF. The chain recombines TRBV7-2 with TRBJ1-2; 8 bases align to TRBD1. The germline V gene has CDR1 SGHTA and CDR2 FQGNSA. V lost 4 bases, J lost 4 bases, and 11 bases stayed unmatched. This CDR3 contains 16 residues.

V gene TRBV15 combines with J gene TRBJ2-7, with TRBD1 identical over 8 bases. CDR3 length equals 14 residues. Germline V gene data show CDR1 as LNHNV and CDR2 as YYDKDF (reference sequence). The V segment lost 1 base and the J segment 4 bases; nucleotides outside the gene matches: 3. CDR3 DNA sequence: TGTGCCACCAGCAGAGTCGGGACAGGTTACGAGCAGTACTTC. This sequence encodes CATSRVGTGYEQYF.

The V call is TRBV5-1, the J call TRBJ1-1, with D tentatively TRBD1 (5 bases). Trimming stripped 7 bases from V and 4 bases from J, with 20 bases between. CDR3 length: 15 amino acids. Germline loops: CDR1 SGHRS, CDR2 YFSETQ. The chain's CDR3 is CASYGGGAEGTEAFF. In DNA form, the CDR3 reads TGCGCCAGCTACGGGGGAGGGGCTGAGGGCACTGAAGCTTTCTTT.

This clone was observed a handful of times. This specimen includes other DNA sequences encoding the same CDR3. The rearrangement links TRBV7-3 to TRBJ1-1; possible D gene TRBD1, 5 bases. V lost 2 bases and J 1 base, leaving 5 bases between the germline ends. Germline V lookup: CDR1 SGHTA, CDR2 FQGTGA. There are 13 residues in the CDR3. CDR3 nucleotides: TGTGCCAGCAGCTTACAGGGGAACACTGAAGCTTTCTTT. As protein: CASSLQGNTEAFF. The whole variable domain, remainder taken from reference TRBV7-3 and TRBJ1-1, is GAGVSQTPSNKVTEKGKYVELRCDPISGHTALYWYRQSLGQGPEFLIYFQGTGAADDSGLPNDRFFAVRPEGSVSTLKIQRTERGDSAVYLCASSLQGNTEAFFGQGTRLTVV.

The chain employs TRBV19 and TRBJ2-3; no reliable D call. V lost 8 bases and J 1 base, leaving 16 bases between the germline ends. The germline CDR1 and CDR2 sequences are LNHDA and SQIVND (reference sequence). This CDR3 contains 15 residues. The CDR3, as DNA: TGTGCCAGTCCCACTAAAGAGGCGGGCACAGATACGCAGTATTTT. Protein sequence: CASPTKEAGTDTQYF.

This clone was detected once. The chain has TRBV7-2 and TRBJ1-1; TRBD1 aligns across 7 bases. Unmatched junction bases numbered 9, after V lost 5 bases and J lost 6 bases. Per the germline V gene, CDR1 is SGHTA and CDR2 is FQGNSA. There are 14 residues in the CDR3. CDR3 bases: TGTGCCAGCAGCCTGAGAACCCAGGGGGCTGAAGCTTTCTTT. Residues: CASSLRTQGAEAFF. The complete variable domain, with remaining parts taken from reference TRBV7-2 and TRBJ1-1, reads GAGVSQSPSNKVTEKGKDVELRCDPISGHTALYWYRQSLGQGLEFLIYFQGNSAPDKSGLPSDRFSAERTGGSVSTLTIQRTQQEDSAVYLCASSLRTQGAEAFFGQGTRLTVV.

This rearrangement joins TRBV7-2 to TRBJ2-7, with a weak D call TRBD2 (6 bases). Per germline, CDR1 SGHTA and CDR2 FQGNSA. V was cut by 2 bases and J by 5 bases, with 13 bases left in between. This CDR3 is built from 14 residues. CDR3 region: CASSLMREGNEQYF. CDR3 DNA sequence: TGTGCCAGCAGCTTAATGCGGGAAGGGAACGAGCAGTACTTC.

V and J are TRBV29-1 and TRBJ2-1; 7 bases fit TRBD2. After removal of 4 bases from V and 5 bases from J, the junction contained 8 bases not matched to a gene. CDR1 and CDR2 from the germline V gene are SQVTM and ANQGSEA. This CDR3 spans 14 amino acids. This chain's CDR3 is CSVVGAGENNEQFF. For the CDR3, the DNA is TGCAGCGTTGTTGGGGCGGGGGAAAACAATGAGCAGTTCTTC.

The CDR3 DNA reads as TGCAGCGGGGGACGCCTCCTGAACACTGAAGCTTTCTTT. It specifies CSGGRLLNTEAFF. V is TRBV29-1 and J is TRBJ1-1; tentatively, D is TRBD1 (5 bases). V was pared by 7 bases and J by 0 bases, with 12 bases between. Germline V lookup: CDR1 SQVTM, CDR2 ANQGSEA. This CDR3 has 13 amino acids.

A remark on this clone: The sample holds other DNA sequences that translate to the same CDR3. The CDR3 bases are TGCGCCAGCAGCTTGGGCCCGGGGGGCCTTGAGACCCAGTACTTC. Its translation: CASSLGPGGLETQYF. The gene calls are TRBV5-1 and TRBJ2-5, with D possibly matching TRBD2 (7 bases). This CDR3 has 15 amino acids. Between the trimmed V and J ends, which lost 0 bases and 5 bases, there was a span of 14 bases. Germline CDR1 reads SGHRS; CDR2 reads YFSETQ.

This chain connects TRBV28 to TRBJ2-5; 8 bases line up with TRBD1. There are 14 residues in the CDR3. The J segment lost 5 bases and the V segment lost 5 bases, leaving 7 bases of the junction unmatched. The germline gives CDR1 MDHEN, CDR2 SYDVKM. CDR3 loop: CASSRGQVGETQYF. CDR3 sequence (DNA): TGTGCCAGCAGTCGGGGACAGGTCGGGGAGACCCAGTACTTC.

The chain combines TRBV18 with TRBJ2-1; 13 bases match TRBD2. The CDR3 extends over 16 amino acids. The V segment lost 6 bases and the J segment 7 bases; nucleotides outside the gene matches: 9. The germline V gene has CDR1 KGHSH and CDR2 LQKENI. The CDR3 DNA is TGTGCCAGCTCCCCCCCGGGACTAGCGGGGCCAAATGAGCAGTTCTTC. It codes for CASSPPGLAGPNEQFF.

Concerning this clone itself: Other DNA sequences in this specimen translate into the identical CDR3. This chain connects TRBV9 to TRBJ2-5; perhaps D is TRBD1 or TRBD2 (5 bases each). Looked up from germline, CDR1 is SGDLS and CDR2 is YYNGEE. There are 11 residues in the CDR3. Here the CDR3 DNA reads TGTGCGTCGGGACGGGGAGAGACCCAGTACTTC. It yields the protein CASGRGETQYF.

This clone appeared a single time. V gene TRBV5-4 combines with J gene TRBJ2-7, with 10 bases aligning to TRBD1. J gave up 6 bases and V 2 bases, and 8 bases lay outside the gene matches. Germline V gene sequence: CDR1 SGHNT, CDR2 YYREEE (reference sequence). CDR3 length: 15 amino acids. Written as DNA, the CDR3 is TGTGCCAGCAGCTTTGGGGGAAGGACAGGGGGCGAGCAGTACTTC. As protein: CASSFGGRTGGEQYF. Variable domain in full (rest from reference TRBV5-4 and TRBJ2-7): ETGVTQSPTHLIKTRGQQVTLRCSSQSGHNTVSWYQQALGQGPQFIFQYYREEENGRGNFPPRFSGLQFPNYSSELNVNALELDDSALYLCASSFGGRTGGEQYFGPGTRLTVT.

The V gene is TRBV27, the J gene TRBJ1-5; possible D gene TRBD1, 5 bases. The CDR3 is 14 residues long. CDR1 and CDR2 (germline): MNHEY, SMNVEV (reference sequence). The V end lost 3 bases, the J end lost 6 bases, and 12 bases lay between the germline ends. CDR3: CASSFPRGPQPQHF. As DNA, the CDR3 is TGTGCCAGCAGTTTCCCCCGGGGCCCTCAGCCCCAGCATTTT.

The J gene is TRBJ2-1, the V gene TRBV4-1; D might be TRBD1 or TRBD2, each matching 5 bases. Trimming left V 4 bases short and J 3 bases short, with 16 bases between. This CDR3 has 16 amino acids. The germline CDR1 and CDR2 sequences are MGHRA and YSYEKL. This chain's CDR3 is CASSPALGEIYNEQFF. In nucleotides, the CDR3 is TGCGCCAGCAGCCCAGCGTTGGGGGAGATCTACAATGAGCAGTTCTTC.

This chain joins TRBV7-3 and TRBJ2-1; D not resolved. V lost 5 bases to trimming and J lost 3 bases, with 8 bases between them. The CDR3 contains 13 residues. Germline CDR1 SGHTA, CDR2 FQGTGA. The CDR3 loop is CASSDDGYNEQFF. CDR3 in DNA: TGTGCCAGCAGCGACGACGGCTACAATGAGCAGTTCTTC.

The V and J genes are TRBV28 and TRBJ1-2, with a possible D match to TRBD1 (6 bases). The CDR3 is 16 amino acids. V dropped 6 bases and J dropped 4 bases, with 21 bases sitting between them. CDR1 MDHEN and CDR2 SYDVKM come from the germline V gene. In nucleotides, the CDR3 is TGTGCCAGCAGACCCTCGGATTCAGGGGCGCTCTATGGCTACACCTTC. Residues: CASRPSDSGALYGYTF.

A remark on this clone: This same CDR3 is encoded by further DNA sequences in the sample. This rearrangement joins TRBV29-1 to TRBJ1-3; D remains ambiguous. CDR3 length equals 12 residues. Germline V gene sequence: CDR1 SQVTM, CDR2 ANQGSEA. V shed 2 bases and J shed 0 bases, with 2 bases lying between them. CDR3 residues: CSVEYSGNTIYF. CDR3 DNA sequence: TGCAGCGTTGAATACTCTGGAAACACCATATATTTT.

The V and J genes are TRBV28 and TRBJ2-5; D unclear. CDR1 and CDR2 (germline): MDHEN, SYDVKM. CDR3 length: 12 amino acids. Deletions cut 8 bases from V and 5 bases from J, with 12 bases between. The CDR3 reads CASRVSGETQYF. The CDR3 DNA follows: TGTGCCAGCCGGGTATCTGGGGAGACCCAGTACTTC.

The chain recombines TRBV7-2 with TRBJ1-3; TRBD1 agrees at 9 bases. J gave up 3 bases and V 5 bases, and 8 bases lay outside the gene matches. Germline loops: CDR1 SGHTA, CDR2 FQGNSA. The CDR3 contains 16 residues. The CDR3 bases are TGTGCCAGCAGCCCCCAAGGGACAGGGTTTGGAAACACCATATATTTT. As protein: CASSPQGTGFGNTIYF.

As to this clone: The sample contains more than one DNA sequence encoding this CDR3. This chain joins TRBV18 and TRBJ2-2; 7 bases agree with TRBD2. The CDR3 loop spans 14 amino acids. After removal of 1 base from V and 4 bases from J, the junction contained 0 bases not matched to a gene. Germline CDR1 and CDR2: KGHSH and LQKENI. Written as DNA, the CDR3 is TGTGCCAGCTCACCACGCGGGGGCACCGGGGAGCTGTTTTTT. Translated, it gives CASSPRGGTGELFF.

The chain couples TRBV7-9 to TRBJ2-5; D gene ambiguous. The germline V gene has CDR1 SEHNR and CDR2 FQNEAQ (reference sequence). The ends were cut back, 1 base at V and 1 base at J, with 4 bases in the middle. CDR3 size: 13 residues. The CDR3 is CASSLVVQETQYF. Written as DNA, the CDR3 is TGTGCCAGCAGCTTAGTCGTCCAAGAGACCCAGTACTTC. Full variable domain (missing parts from reference TRBV7-9 and TRBJ2-5): DTGVSQNPRHKITKRGQNVTFRCDPISEHNRLYWYRQTLGQGPEFLTYFQNEAQLEKSRLLSDRFSAERPKGSFSTLEIQRTEQGDSAMYLCASSLVVQETQYFGPGTRLLVL.

The gene calls are TRBV11-1 and TRBJ2-7; TRBD2 agrees at 9 bases. The V and J ends lost 6 bases and 5 bases, in that order; junction bases with no gene match: 14. The CDR3 is 16 residues long. Germline V gene sequence: CDR1 SGHAT, CDR2 FQDESV (reference sequence). In DNA, the CDR3 is TGTGCCAGCAGTAGGGCTAGCGGGACGCCTTTGGACGAGCAGTACTTC. It encodes CASSRASGTPLDEQYF.

The genes are TRBV10-3 and TRBJ2-5, with D uncertain. Germline CDR1 is ENHRY and CDR2 is SYGVKD. The CDR3 consists of 12 residues. The V end was cut by 5 bases, the J end by 1 base, with 5 bases between. The CDR3 DNA reads as TGTGCCATCAGTCTCAGCCAAGAGACCCAGTACTTC. The encoded protein is CAISLSQETQYF.